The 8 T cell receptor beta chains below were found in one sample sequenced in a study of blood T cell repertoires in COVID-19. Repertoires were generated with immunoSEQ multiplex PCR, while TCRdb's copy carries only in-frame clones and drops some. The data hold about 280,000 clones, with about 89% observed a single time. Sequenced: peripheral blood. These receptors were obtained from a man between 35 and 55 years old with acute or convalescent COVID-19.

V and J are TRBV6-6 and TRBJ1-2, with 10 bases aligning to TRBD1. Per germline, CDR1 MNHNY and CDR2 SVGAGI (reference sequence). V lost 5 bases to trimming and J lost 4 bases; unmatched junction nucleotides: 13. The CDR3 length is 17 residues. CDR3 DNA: TGTGCCAGCAGTCTTAATCGACGGGACAGGGGTATCTATGGCTACACCTTC. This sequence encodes CASSLNRRDRGIYGYTF.

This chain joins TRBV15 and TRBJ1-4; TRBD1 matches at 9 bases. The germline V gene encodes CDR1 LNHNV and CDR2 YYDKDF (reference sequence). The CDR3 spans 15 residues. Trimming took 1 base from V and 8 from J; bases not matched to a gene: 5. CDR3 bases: TGTGCCACCAGCAGAGGCCGGACAGGGGAAGAAAAACTGTTTTTT. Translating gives CATSRGRTGEEKLFF.

The CDR3 spells CASSPSTEEQYF. Written as DNA, the CDR3 is TGTGCCAGCAGCCCATCCACGGAGGAGCAGTACTTC. The V and J genes are TRBV5-5 and TRBJ2-7, with unresolved D. V was clipped by 4 bases and J by 7 bases, with 12 bases between them. The germline V gene has CDR1 SGHKS and CDR2 YYEKEE (reference sequence). The CDR3 runs to 12 residues.

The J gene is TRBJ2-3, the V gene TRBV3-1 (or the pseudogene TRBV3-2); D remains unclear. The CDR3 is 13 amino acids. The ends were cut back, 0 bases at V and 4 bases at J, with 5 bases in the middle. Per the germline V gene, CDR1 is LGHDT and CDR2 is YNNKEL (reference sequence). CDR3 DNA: TGTGCCAGCAGCCAAGAGGGCGCAGATACGCAGTATTTT. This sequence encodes CASSQEGADTQYF.

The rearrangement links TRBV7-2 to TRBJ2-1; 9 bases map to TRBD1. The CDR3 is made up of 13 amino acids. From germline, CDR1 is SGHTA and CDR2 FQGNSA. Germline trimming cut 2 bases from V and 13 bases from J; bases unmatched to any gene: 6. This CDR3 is CASSLSRDRAQFF. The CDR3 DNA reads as TGTGCCAGCAGCTTATCCCGGGACAGGGCCCAGTTCTTC.

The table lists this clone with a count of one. The CDR3 DNA sequence: TGTGCCAGCAGCCCAACCCCCACAGGGTCCACTGAAGCTTTCTTT. It is translated as CASSPTPTGSTEAFF. V usage is TRBV6-2 or TRBV6-3 and J usage is TRBJ1-1; D possibly corresponds to TRBD1 (6 bases). Germline CDR1 reads MNHEY; CDR2 reads SVGEGT. With 6 bases removed from V and 4 bases from J, the gap between germline ends came to 18 bases. The CDR3 runs 15 residues.

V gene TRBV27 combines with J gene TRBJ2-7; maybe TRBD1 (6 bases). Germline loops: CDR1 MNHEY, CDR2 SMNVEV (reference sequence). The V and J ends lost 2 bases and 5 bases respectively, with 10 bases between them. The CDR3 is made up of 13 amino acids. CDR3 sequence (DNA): TGTGCCAGCAGTTTAATACAGGGTCACGAGCAGTACTTC. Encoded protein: CASSLIQGHEQYF.

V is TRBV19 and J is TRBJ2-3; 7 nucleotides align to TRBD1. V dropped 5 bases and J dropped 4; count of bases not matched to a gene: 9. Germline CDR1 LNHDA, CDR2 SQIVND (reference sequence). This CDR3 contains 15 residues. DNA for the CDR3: TGTGCCAGTAGTTATCCAGGGGGAAGGCCAGATACGCAGTATTTT. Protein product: CASSYPGGRPDTQYF.